These 5 T cell receptor beta chains were sequenced from one sample in a study of PD-1 blockade in classical Hodgkin lymphoma. Libraries were prepared by immunoSEQ multiplex PCR; TCRdb keeps only in-frame clonotypes and omits some of them. The sample lists around 9,600 clones, approximately 81% occurring once. Time point in this sample: cycle 4 day 1 (C4D1), after more than 5 weeks of nivolumab. With no exception, relapse followed autologous stem cell transplantation in all patients, and brentuximab vedotin exposure varied. Investigators isolated CD4+ T cells from thawed PBMCs through magnetic negative selection. Source: CD4+ T cells from blood, taken before the fourth cycle of nivolumab. Source of these receptors: a human donor with classical Hodgkin lymphoma.

CDR3 in amino acids: CASSRSGGHGETQYF. The CDR3, as DNA: TGTGCCAGCAGTCGTAGCGGGGGGCACGGAGAGACCCAGTACTTC. The V gene is TRBV5-4, the J gene TRBJ2-5; 10 bases align to TRBD2. The germline CDR1 and CDR2 sequences are SGHNT and YYREEE (reference sequence). V was pared by 5 bases and J by 4 bases, with 8 bases of the junction left unmatched. The CDR3 runs to 15 residues.

The J gene is TRBJ2-7, the V gene TRBV5-1, with D possibly matching TRBD2 (6 bases). CDR3 length: 13 amino acids. The germline CDR1 and CDR2 sequences are SGHRS and YFSETQ. V was shortened by 0 bases and J by 7 bases, with 11 bases between the two germline ends. As DNA, the CDR3 is TGCGCCAGCAGCTTGGTGGTTGGGGGGGAGCAGTACTTC. This gives the protein CASSLVVGGEQYF.

The gene calls are TRBV9 and TRBJ1-2; D not certain. The CDR3 is made up of 15 amino acids. The ends were cut back, 0 bases at V and 0 bases at J, with 9 bases in the middle. CDR1 and CDR2 (germline): SGDLS, YYNGEE. CDR3 sequence reads: CASSVDPGTNYGYTF. In DNA form, the CDR3 reads TGTGCCAGCAGCGTAGACCCAGGAACTAACTATGGCTACACCTTC.

The chain carries TRBV7-2 and TRBJ2-3; 8 nucleotides agree with TRBD1. Germline CDR1 and CDR2: SGHTA and FQGNSA. The ends lost 5 bases at V and 0 bases at J; junction bases unmatched: 4. The CDR3 has 15 residues. This CDR3 is CASSTRTGSTDTQYF. In DNA, the CDR3 is TGTGCCAGCAGCACACGGACAGGGAGCACAGATACGCAGTATTTT.

This clone was seen just once. The chain employs TRBV7-2 and TRBJ1-5; no clear D. The CDR3 has 15 residues. Germline loops: CDR1 SGHTA, CDR2 FQGNSA. V was pared by 5 bases and J by 0 bases, with 11 bases between. CDR3 sequence (DNA): TGTGCCAGCAGCCCCCGGACGTATAGCAATCAGCCCCAGCATTTT. Translating it yields CASSPRTYSNQPQHF.